This TCR beta chain was observed in a study of human T cells and chemical hapten exposure. Study at large: While the approximately 23-week study was under way, patients received diphenylcyclopropenone on the scalp every week.

Study-wide results and limits: Significantly greater numbers of large CDR3 similarity clusters came from expanded TCRs than from controls.

Documented time point: patch test 2, 6 weeks after DPC sensitization. Treatment reported: therapeutic diphenylcyclopropenone sensitization with weekly scalp DPC. From whole blood left unfractionated, total RNA was extracted. This clonotype appeared many times. Its specificity is not known. One entry per CDR3 protein, called by TCRdb with MiXCR from the RACE reads. In the table there are 80,000 to 95,000 distinct CDR3 sequences, approximately 10% of which are singletons. Germline-derived CDR1 and CDR2 are SQVTM and ANQGSEA. The V and J ends lost 5 bases and 5 bases, in that order; junction bases with no gene match: 8. The CDR3 loop spans 13 amino acids.

Sample: whole blood, taken in connection with sensitization to the hapten diphenylcyclopropenone (DPC). The V gene is TRBV29-1, the J gene TRBJ2-5; TRBD2 matches at 7 bases. The TCR sequence derives from a man between 18 and 35 years old with alopecia areata. Some clones in this sample may be carry-over from other donors' samples. CDR3 DNA sequence: TGCAGCGTTCAAGCTACGGGGGGTGAGACCCAGTACTTC. Translated, it gives CSVQATGGETQYF.